This TCR beta chain was recovered during a study of blood T cell repertoires in COVID-19. For the study at large: The study drew acute and convalescent COVID-19 samples from the United States, Italy and Spain. Nucleic acid was either cDNA or gDNA, and it came from T cells, B-cell-depleted T cells, or PBMCs.

Germline CDR1 reads MNHEY; CDR2 reads SVGAGI. The CDR3 covers 15 residues. Trimming removed 7 bases from V and 0 bases from J; junction bases left unmatched: 9. Source study methods: Nucleated cell number was recorded as an estimate derived from reference gene primer amplification. The table came from immunoSEQ multiplex PCR; TCRdb's copy has only in-frame clones and leaves some out. V and J calls and clone size come straight from that table; D and trimming were deduced from the DNA. The sample holds some 230,000 clones, around 83% seen once. Sequencing used peripheral blood. The chain carries TRBV6-5 and TRBJ2-7, with 7 positions matching TRBD1. The receptor's source is a woman between 45 and 60 years old with acute or convalescent COVID-19. DNA for the CDR3: TGTGCCAGCACCACTGGACAGGTCCCCTCCTACGAGCAGTACTTC. It specifies CASTTGQVPSYEQYF.